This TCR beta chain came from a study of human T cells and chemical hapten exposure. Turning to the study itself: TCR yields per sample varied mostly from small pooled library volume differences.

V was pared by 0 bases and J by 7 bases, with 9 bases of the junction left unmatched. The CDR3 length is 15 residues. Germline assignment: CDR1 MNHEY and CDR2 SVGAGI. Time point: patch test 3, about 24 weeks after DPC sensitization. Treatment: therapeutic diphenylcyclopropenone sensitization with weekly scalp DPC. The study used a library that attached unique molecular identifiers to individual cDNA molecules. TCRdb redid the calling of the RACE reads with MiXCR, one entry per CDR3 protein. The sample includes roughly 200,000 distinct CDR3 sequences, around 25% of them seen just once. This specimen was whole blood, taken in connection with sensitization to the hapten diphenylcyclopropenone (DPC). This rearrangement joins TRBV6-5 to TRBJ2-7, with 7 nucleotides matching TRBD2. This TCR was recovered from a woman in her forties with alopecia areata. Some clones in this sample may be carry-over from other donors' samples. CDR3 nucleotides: TGTGCCAGCAGTTACTCACTCGACACGGGGGGAGAGCAGTACTTC. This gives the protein CASSYSLDTGGEQYF.